This T cell receptor beta chain was obtained from a study of T cell responses to AZD1222 COVID-19 vaccine (dated by TCRdb to the early 2020s). In the study overall: Because spike-specific TCR depth and breadth did not differ between the two schedules, AZD1222 recipients who got a second dose at roughly 4 weeks were pooled with those who got a second dose at roughly 12 weeks. A total of more than 230 trial participants underwent TCR sequencing, of whom some 200 had received two doses of AZD1222 and 26 had received two doses of the MenACWY control vaccine. Trial participants were enrolled by age into 18-55, 56-69 and 70-plus year subgroups, with around 150, 28 and 57 TCR-sequenced participants respectively.

The CDR3 regions of human TCRbeta chains were analyzed by immunosequencing. The original methods were these. TCRs in the repertoires were compared against a reference library of SARS-CoV-2-specific TCRs that had been generated with the MIRA antigen-specificity platform. Breadth was defined as the fraction of unique TCRs that were SARS-CoV-2-associated. Depth was defined as the fraction of total T cells that were SARS-CoV-2-associated. Using the MIRA data, each spike-specific TCR was assigned both to the spike region to which the TCR was reactive and to a CD4 or CD8 class. Log10-transformed breadth and depth values were compared by one-way ANOVA with Sidak's multiple comparisons tests. TCRdb mirrors the immuneACCESS table, restricted to in-frame sequences. Some clones are absent from its copies; in checked studies, under half trace to an unresolved V gene, and the reason for the others is unknown. V and J calls and clone size are given by that table; D and trimming were obtained from the DNA. The sample table holds around 180,000 clones, of which 87% were seen once. The ten largest clones capture 2.6% of the sample.

CDR1 and CDR2, per the germline V gene, are KGHDR and SFDVKD. Inclusive of the bounding cysteine and phenylalanine, the CDR3 is 16 residues long. The entry retains the CDR3 DNA only, 48 bases that are in frame from base 1. Between the V and J ends, shortened by 3 bases and 7 bases respectively, the junction contains 18 bases. Comment on this clone: What this receptor recognizes is not known. Base qualities are not at hand, and no much larger clone is one base apart.

Read against the paper, the sample's time point label means: baseline before first vaccination. Vaccinee samples came from UK trials COV001 and COV002, including a single-blind randomized controlled phase 2/3 trial of AZD1222 (ChAdOx1 nCoV-19) in healthy adults. For TCRbeta chain sequencing, PBMC samples were collected from trial participants at day 0 and at day 28 after the second dose. Broad study findings and their caveats: In the small 56-69-year group, the increase in depth fell short of significance, most likely because of low power. Participants were mostly white British and included more females than males, and it was suggested by the authors that clonal diversity may have been underestimated. Conclusions about previously exposed vaccinees are limited because only a handful of AZD1222 recipients were SARS-CoV-2 seropositive at baseline. Epitopes outside the regions mutated in the B.1.351 and B.1.1.7 variants were reportedly recognized by nearly half of the unique spike-specific TCRs. A significant rise in spike-specific TCR breadth and depth was observed after two AZD1222 doses relative to day 0 and relative to MenACWY recipients. Because no samples from the day 14 peak response were available, repertoires could be characterized only after the peak T cell response. CD4 TCRs associated with the vaccine covered the entire spike protein, and the dominant responses were in regions 160-218 and 743-854.

This clonotype was obtained from an adult in good health. The chain links TRBV24-1 with TRBJ2-1; TRBD1 is possibly the D segment (6 matching bases). This specimen was peripheral blood, taken on day 0 of AZD1222 vaccination. The CDR3 region reads CATSDNGGPHRNEQFF. The sequenced DNA: TGTGCCACCAGTGATAATGGGGGCCCGCACCGGAATGAGCAGTTCTTC.